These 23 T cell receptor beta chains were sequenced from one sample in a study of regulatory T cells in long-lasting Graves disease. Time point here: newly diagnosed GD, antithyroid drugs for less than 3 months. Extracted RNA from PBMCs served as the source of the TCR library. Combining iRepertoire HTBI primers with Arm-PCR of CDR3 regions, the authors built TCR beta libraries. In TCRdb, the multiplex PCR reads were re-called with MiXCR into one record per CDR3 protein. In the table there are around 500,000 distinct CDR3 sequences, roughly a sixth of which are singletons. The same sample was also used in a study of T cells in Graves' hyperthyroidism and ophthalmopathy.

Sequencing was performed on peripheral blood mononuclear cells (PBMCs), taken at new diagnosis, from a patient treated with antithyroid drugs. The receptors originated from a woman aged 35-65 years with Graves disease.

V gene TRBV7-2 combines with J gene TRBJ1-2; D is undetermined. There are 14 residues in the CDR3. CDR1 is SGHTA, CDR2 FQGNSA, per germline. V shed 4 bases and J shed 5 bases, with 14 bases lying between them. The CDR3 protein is CASSSQGLPYGYTF. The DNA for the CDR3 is TGTGCCAGCAGCTCCCAAGGGTTGCCTTATGGCTACACCTTC.

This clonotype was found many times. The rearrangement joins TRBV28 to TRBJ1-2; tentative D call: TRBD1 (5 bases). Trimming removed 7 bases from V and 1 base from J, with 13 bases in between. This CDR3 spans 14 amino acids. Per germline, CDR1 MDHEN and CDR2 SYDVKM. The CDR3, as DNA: TGTGCCAGCATTCCGGGGGGTCTTAACTATGGCTACACCTTC. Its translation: CASIPGGLNYGYTF.

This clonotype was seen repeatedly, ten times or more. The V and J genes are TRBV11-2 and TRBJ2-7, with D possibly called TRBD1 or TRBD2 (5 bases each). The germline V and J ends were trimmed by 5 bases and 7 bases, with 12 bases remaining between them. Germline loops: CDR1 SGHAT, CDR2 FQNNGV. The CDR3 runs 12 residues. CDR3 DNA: TGTGCCAGCAGCCGGGACCGAGAAGAGCAGTACTTC. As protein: CASSRDREEQYF.

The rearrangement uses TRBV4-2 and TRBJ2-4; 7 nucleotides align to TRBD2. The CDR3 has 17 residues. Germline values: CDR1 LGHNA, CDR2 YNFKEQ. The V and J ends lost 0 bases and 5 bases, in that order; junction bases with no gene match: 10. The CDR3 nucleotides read TGTGCCAGCAGCCAAGATAGGACTAGGGTAGGAGAAAACATTCAGTACTTC. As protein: CASSQDRTRVGENIQYF.

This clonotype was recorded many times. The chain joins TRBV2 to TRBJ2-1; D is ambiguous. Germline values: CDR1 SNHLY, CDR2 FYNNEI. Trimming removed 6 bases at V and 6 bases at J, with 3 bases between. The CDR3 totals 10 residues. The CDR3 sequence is CASRSNEQFF. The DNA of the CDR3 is TGTGCCAGCAGGTCCAATGAGCAGTTCTTC.

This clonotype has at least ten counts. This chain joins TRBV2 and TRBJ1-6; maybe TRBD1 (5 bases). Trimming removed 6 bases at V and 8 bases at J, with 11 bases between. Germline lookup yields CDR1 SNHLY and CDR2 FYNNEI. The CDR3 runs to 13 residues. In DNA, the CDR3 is TGTGCCAGCAGGAATGACAGAGATTCACCCCTCCACTTT. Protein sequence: CASRNDRDSPLHF.

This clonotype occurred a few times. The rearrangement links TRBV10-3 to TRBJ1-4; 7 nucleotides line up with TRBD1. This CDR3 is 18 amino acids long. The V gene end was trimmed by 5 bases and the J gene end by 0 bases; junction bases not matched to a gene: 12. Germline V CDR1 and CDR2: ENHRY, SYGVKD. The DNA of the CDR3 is TGTGCCATCAGTCGACAGGGCATCCACCTAGCAACTAATGAAAAACTGTTTTTT. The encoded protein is CAISRQGIHLATNEKLFF.

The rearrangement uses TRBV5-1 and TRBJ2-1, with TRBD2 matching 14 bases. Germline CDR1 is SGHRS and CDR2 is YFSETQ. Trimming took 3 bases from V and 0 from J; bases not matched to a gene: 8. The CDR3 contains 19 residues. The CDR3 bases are TGCGCCAGCAGCTCGCCGGGACTAGCGGGGGCTAGCTCCTACAATGAGCAGTTCTTC. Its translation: CASSSPGLAGASSYNEQFF. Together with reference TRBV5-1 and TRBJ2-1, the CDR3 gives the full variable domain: KAGVTQTPRYLIKTRGQQVTLSCSPISGHRSVSWYQQTPGQGLQFLFEYFSETQRNKGNFPGRFSGRQFSNSRSEMNVSTLELGDSALYLCASSSPGLAGASSYNEQFFGPGTRLTVL.

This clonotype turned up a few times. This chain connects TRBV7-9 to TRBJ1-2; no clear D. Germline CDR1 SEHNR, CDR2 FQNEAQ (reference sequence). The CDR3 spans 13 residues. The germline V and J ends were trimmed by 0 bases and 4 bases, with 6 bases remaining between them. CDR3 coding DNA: TGTGCCAGCAGCTTAGCCGGGGTCTATGGCTACACCTTC. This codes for CASSLAGVYGYTF.

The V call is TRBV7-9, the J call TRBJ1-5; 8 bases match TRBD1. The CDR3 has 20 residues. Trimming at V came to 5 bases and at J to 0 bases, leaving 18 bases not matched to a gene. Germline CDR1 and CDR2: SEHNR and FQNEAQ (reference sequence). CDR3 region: CASSVPVPGQARNSNQPQHF. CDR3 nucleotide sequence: TGTGCCAGCAGCGTCCCCGTCCCGGGACAGGCTCGGAATAGCAATCAGCCCCAGCATTTT.

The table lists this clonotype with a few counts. The CDR3 nucleotides are TGTGCCACCAGTGCGGGGGGACGATCCTACAATGAGCAGTTCTTC. Residues: CATSAGGRSYNEQFF. The V gene is TRBV24-1, the J gene TRBJ2-1; 7 positions match TRBD2. Germline V lookup: CDR1 KGHDR, CDR2 SFDVKD. The trim removed 5 bases at V and 1 base at J, leaving 4 bases unmatched. The CDR3 spans 15 residues.

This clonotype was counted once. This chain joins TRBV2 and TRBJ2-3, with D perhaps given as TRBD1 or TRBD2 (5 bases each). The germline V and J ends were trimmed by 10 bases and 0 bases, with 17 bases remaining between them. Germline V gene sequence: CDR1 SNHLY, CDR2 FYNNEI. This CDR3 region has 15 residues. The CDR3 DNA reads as TGTGCCATCACCCTCGGGACCCCGAGCACAGATACGCAGTATTTT. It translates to CAITLGTPSTDTQYF.

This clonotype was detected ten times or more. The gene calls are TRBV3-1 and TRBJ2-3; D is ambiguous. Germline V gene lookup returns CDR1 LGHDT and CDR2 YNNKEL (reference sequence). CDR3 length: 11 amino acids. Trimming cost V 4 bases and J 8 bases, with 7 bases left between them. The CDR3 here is CASSPRSTQYF. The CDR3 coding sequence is TGTGCCAGCAGCCCCCGGAGTACGCAGTATTTT.

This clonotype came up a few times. This chain's CDR3 is CASSAAGTRAWYTQYF. The CDR3 DNA follows: TGTGCCAGCAGCGCCGCCGGGACTAGAGCATGGTATACGCAGTATTTT. The chain couples TRBV7-2 to TRBJ2-7; 8 bases align to TRBD2. The J call may be faulty, since TRBJ2-3 better matches the DNA end. CDR1 is SGHTA, CDR2 FQGNSA, per germline. The CDR3 runs to 16 residues.

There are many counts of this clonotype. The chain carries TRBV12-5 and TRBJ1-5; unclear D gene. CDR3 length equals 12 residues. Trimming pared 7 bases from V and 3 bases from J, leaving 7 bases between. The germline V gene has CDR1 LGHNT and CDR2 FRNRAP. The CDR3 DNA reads TGTGCTAGTGCCACCGACAATCAGCCCCAGCATTTT. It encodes CASATDNQPQHF.

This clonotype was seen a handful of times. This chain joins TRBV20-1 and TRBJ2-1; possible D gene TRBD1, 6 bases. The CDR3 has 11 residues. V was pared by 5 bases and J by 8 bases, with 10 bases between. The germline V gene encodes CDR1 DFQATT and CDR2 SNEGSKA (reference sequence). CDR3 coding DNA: TGCAGTGCTTATTCAGGGGATGAGCAGTTCTTC. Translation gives CSAYSGDEQFF.

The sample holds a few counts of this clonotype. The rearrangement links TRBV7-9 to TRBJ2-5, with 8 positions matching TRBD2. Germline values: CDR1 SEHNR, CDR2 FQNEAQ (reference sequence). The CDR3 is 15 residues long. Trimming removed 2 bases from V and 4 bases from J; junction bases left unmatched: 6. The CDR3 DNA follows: TGTGCCAGCAGCTTATCGGCGGGGGGTAGAGAGACCCAGTACTTC. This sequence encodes CASSLSAGGRETQYF.

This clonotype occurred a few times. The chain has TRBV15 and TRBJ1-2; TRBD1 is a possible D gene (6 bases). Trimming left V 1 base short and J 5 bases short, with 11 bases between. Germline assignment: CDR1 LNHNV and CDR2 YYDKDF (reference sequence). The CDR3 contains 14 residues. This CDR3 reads CATSRVGQGYGYTF. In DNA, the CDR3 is TGTGCCACCAGCAGAGTGGGGCAGGGGTATGGCTACACCTTC.

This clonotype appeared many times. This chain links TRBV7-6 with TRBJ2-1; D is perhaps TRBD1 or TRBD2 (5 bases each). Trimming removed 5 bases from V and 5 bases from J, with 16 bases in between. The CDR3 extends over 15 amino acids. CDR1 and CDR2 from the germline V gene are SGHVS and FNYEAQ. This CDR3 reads CASSPDGGIHNEQFF. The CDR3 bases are TGTGCCAGCAGCCCGGATGGGGGTATTCACAATGAGCAGTTCTTC.

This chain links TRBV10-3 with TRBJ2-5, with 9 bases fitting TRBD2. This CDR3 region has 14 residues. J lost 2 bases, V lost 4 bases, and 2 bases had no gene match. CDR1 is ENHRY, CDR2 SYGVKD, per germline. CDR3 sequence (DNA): TGTGCCATCAGTGCCAGCGGGGGGCAAGAGACCCAGTACTTC. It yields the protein CAISASGGQETQYF.

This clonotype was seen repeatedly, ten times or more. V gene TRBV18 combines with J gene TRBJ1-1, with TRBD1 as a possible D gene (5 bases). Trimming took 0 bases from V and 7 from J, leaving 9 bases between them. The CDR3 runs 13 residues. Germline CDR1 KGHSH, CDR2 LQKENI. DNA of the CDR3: TGTGCCAGCTCACCACCGGGGGAGGATGAAGCTTTCTTT. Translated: CASSPPGEDEAFF. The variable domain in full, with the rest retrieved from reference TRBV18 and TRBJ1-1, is NAGVMQNPRHLVRRRGQEARLRCSPMKGHSHVYWYRQLPEEGLKFMVYLQKENIIDESGMPKERFSAEFPKEGPSILRIQQVVRGDSAAYFCASSPPGEDEAFFGQGTRLTVV.

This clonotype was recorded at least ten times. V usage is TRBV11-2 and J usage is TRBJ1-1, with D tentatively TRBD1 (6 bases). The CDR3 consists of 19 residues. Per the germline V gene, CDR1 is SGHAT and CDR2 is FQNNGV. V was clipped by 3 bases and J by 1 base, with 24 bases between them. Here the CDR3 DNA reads TGTGCCAGCAGCTTCCGGGGGGCCACAGTGTTGGAGACGAACACTGAAGCTTTCTTT. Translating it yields CASSFRGATVLETNTEAFF.

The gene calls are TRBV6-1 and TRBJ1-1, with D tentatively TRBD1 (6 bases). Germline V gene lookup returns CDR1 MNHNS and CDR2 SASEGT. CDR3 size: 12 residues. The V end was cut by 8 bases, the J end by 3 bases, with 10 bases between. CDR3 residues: CASAQGYTEAFF. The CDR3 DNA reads TGTGCCAGCGCGCAGGGGTACACTGAAGCTTTCTTT.